The text below deals with one TCR beta chain. It was with a sample-barcoded 5' primer and a J-beta primer mix that a second PCR of about 6 to 11 cycles was run. TCRdb fed the 5' RACE reads into MiXCR, producing one record per CDR3 protein. The table shows roughly 800,000 distinct CDR3 sequences, with roughly 24% occurring only once. The sample originates from a study of blood T cells in healthy people across ages. The germline gives CDR1 MNHNY, CDR2 SVGAGI (reference sequence). This CDR3 is 15 amino acids long. The junction had 7 bases not matched to a gene; V was cut back by 4 bases and J by 3 bases. In addition, the sample was reused for a study of T cells of mothers and their children.

The specimen was blood. The chain combines TRBV6-6 with TRBJ1-2; the match to TRBD1 covers 8 bases. The origin of this receptor is a boy younger than 18 in good health. CDR3 sequence (DNA): TGTGCCAGCAGTTTTCACGACAGGGGTGACTATGGCTACACCTTC. This codes for CASSFHDRGDYGYTF.